The T cell receptor (beta chain) described here comes from a study of shared clonotypes between healthy human individuals. The naive CD8 subset, CD45RO-negative cells positively selected for CCR7, excluded terminally differentiated effector memory CD45RA+ cells. Sequencing used immunoSEQ multiplex PCR; TCRdb keeps in-frame clones, though not all of them. This table holds some 2,100,000 clones, 93% found once. The material sequenced was naive CD8+ T cells from PBMCs. The clonotype comes from a man aged 18 to 29 in good health. Some clones in this sample may be carry-over from other donors' samples.

CDR3 region: CSVELQGVYEQYF. CDR3 sequence (DNA): TGCAGCGTTGAACTACAGGGGGTCTACGAGCAGTACTTC. This rearrangement joins TRBV29-1 to TRBJ2-7; TRBD1 matches at 8 bases. V was clipped by 2 bases and J by 3 bases; unmatched bases: 3. The length of the CDR3 is 13 residues. In germline, CDR1 is SQVTM, CDR2 ANQGSEA.